The 20 T cell receptor beta chains presented below share a single source sample, sequenced in a study of blood T cell repertoires in COVID-19. Assay used: immunoSEQ multiplex PCR; TCRdb lists only in-frame clones, some missing. The table has 350,000 to 450,000 clones, just over 90% seen once; the top ten hold about 0.9%. The sequenced sample was PBMCs or T cells enriched from blood (not recorded which). Receptor source: a woman in her thirties or forties who had been exposed to COVID-19.

This clone has only one observation. This chain uses TRBV3-1 (or the pseudogene TRBV3-2) with TRBJ2-3; 9 bases align to TRBD2. V shed 1 base and J 1 base; nucleotides not matched to a gene: 3. Germline V CDR1 and CDR2: LGHDT, YNNKEL (reference sequence). This CDR3 is 16 amino acids long. CDR3 sequence reads: CASSQGAGGRTDTQYF. CDR3 sequence (DNA): TGTGCCAGCAGCCAAGGAGCGGGAGGCCGCACAGATACGCAGTATTTT.

In its sample, this clone was seen once. The V gene is TRBV5-5, the J gene TRBJ2-7, with D possibly TRBD1 on 5 matching bases. There are 14 residues in the CDR3. Germline V gene sequence: CDR1 SGHKS, CDR2 YYEKEE (reference sequence). Trimming cost V 4 bases and J 3 bases, with 14 bases left between them. The CDR3 region is CASSRDSLFYEQYF. Written as DNA, the CDR3 is TGTGCCAGCAGCCGTGACAGTCTTTTCTACGAGCAGTACTTC.

The chain combines TRBV2 with TRBJ1-2; TRBD1 is a possible D gene (6 bases). The germline V gene has CDR1 SNHLY and CDR2 FYNNEI. The V and J ends lost 10 bases and 4 bases respectively, with 16 bases between them. CDR3 length: 13 amino acids. The CDR3 loop reads CATGTYMGYGYTF. CDR3 sequence (DNA): TGTGCCACTGGGACATACATGGGCTATGGCTACACCTTC.

This rearrangement joins TRBV14 to TRBJ2-1, with 11 bases lining up with TRBD1. The CDR3 is 16 residues long. J was trimmed by 8 bases and V by 3 bases; bases with no gene match: 9. Per the germline V gene, CDR1 is SGHDN and CDR2 is FVKESK. This CDR3 is CASSHRPGTGGDEQFF. The CDR3 nucleotides read TGTGCCAGCAGCCATCGACCCGGGACAGGGGGGGATGAGCAGTTCTTC.

V gene TRBV2 combines with J gene TRBJ1-6; 7 bases are shared with TRBD1. Trimming removed 5 bases from V and 8 bases from J; junction bases left unmatched: 6. This CDR3 is 14 amino acids long. The germline V gene has CDR1 SNHLY and CDR2 FYNNEI. In DNA form, the CDR3 reads TGTGCCAGCAGTTTCCGGGACAGAGATTCACCCCTCCACTTT. It yields the protein CASSFRDRDSPLHF.

The gene calls are TRBV2 and TRBJ1-4; possibly TRBD1 for D (5 bases). Between the trimmed V and J ends, which lost 7 bases and 4 bases, there was a span of 16 bases. CDR1 is SNHLY, CDR2 FYNNEI, per germline. This CDR3 is built from 15 residues. The chain's CDR3 is CASMPRQIFNEKLFF. The CDR3, as DNA: TGTGCCAGCATGCCCCGACAGATATTTAATGAAAAACTGTTTTTT.

The rearrangement joins TRBV5-8 to TRBJ1-3; no firm D call. CDR3 length: 12 amino acids. With 1 base removed from V and 3 bases from J, the gap between germline ends came to 2 bases. The germline V gene encodes CDR1 SGHTS and CDR2 YDEGEE. The CDR3 is CASSLLGNTIYF. CDR3 sequence (DNA): TGTGCCAGCAGCTTGCTTGGAAACACCATATATTTT.

V is TRBV21-1 and J is TRBJ1-2; the table's D call TRBD1 went unverified against the DNA. TRBV21-1 represents a pseudogene. The CDR3 runs 14 residues. CDR3 sequence reads: CASSKGTVTAGYTF. DNA for the CDR3: TGTGCCAGCAGCAAAGGGACAGTAACGGCAGGCTACACCTTC.

This chain connects TRBV30 to TRBJ1-1; D perhaps matches TRBD1 (5 bases). The germline V gene has CDR1 GTSNPN and CDR2 SVGIG (reference sequence). Trimming took off 0 bases at V and 6 bases at J, with 11 bases between the two ends. The CDR3 is 13 amino acids. The CDR3 sequence: CAWSVLGGAEAFF. The DNA of the CDR3 is TGTGCCTGGAGTGTACTGGGGGGGGCTGAAGCTTTCTTT.

The rearrangement uses TRBV6-5 and TRBJ1-1; a possible D gene is TRBD1 (6 bases). Germline CDR1 MNHEY, CDR2 SVGAGI. This CDR3 comprises 12 residues. Trimming cost V 5 bases and J 3 bases, with 7 bases left between them. CDR3 sequence: CASSRTDTEAFF. In nucleotides, the CDR3 is TGTGCCAGCAGTAGGACAGACACTGAAGCTTTCTTT.

The chain has TRBV3-1 (or the pseudogene TRBV3-2) and TRBJ1-1; 9 bases map to TRBD1. Germline V gene sequence: CDR1 LGHDT, CDR2 YNNKEL (reference sequence). The CDR3 extends over 18 amino acids. The J segment lost 2 bases and the V segment lost 3 bases, leaving 13 bases of the junction unmatched. Here the CDR3 DNA reads TGTGCCAGCAGCCATCCCAAGACCCGACAGGGGGTTAACACTGAAGCTTTCTTT. Protein product: CASSHPKTRQGVNTEAFF.

The chain recombines TRBV6-5 with TRBJ1-1, with D perhaps TRBD1 (6 bases). Trimming removed 7 bases from V and 8 bases from J, with 17 bases in between. The CDR3 contains 13 residues. Germline V gene data show CDR1 as MNHEY and CDR2 as SVGAGI. The DNA for the CDR3 is TGTGCCAGCACCATCTACGATAGGGGGGAAGCTTTCTTT. Translated: CASTIYDRGEAFF.

The rearrangement uses TRBV6-5 and TRBJ2-3; the D gene is possibly TRBD2 (6 bases). The CDR3 extends over 15 amino acids. V lost 8 bases and J lost 0, with 15 bases in between. Germline V CDR1 and CDR2: MNHEY, SVGAGI. CDR3 nucleotides: TGTGCCAGCTCCTACGGGACTGTTAGCACAGATACGCAGTATTTT. This sequence encodes CASSYGTVSTDTQYF.

This rearrangement joins TRBV20-1 to TRBJ1-1; 7 bases are shared with TRBD1. The CDR3 contains 16 residues. Germline assignment: CDR1 DFQATT and CDR2 SNEGSKA (reference sequence). V gave up 3 bases and J gave up 1 base; unmatched junction bases: 11. The CDR3 is CSASSLQGLRNTEAFF. The CDR3 bases are TGCAGTGCTAGTTCCTTACAGGGGCTTAGGAACACTGAAGCTTTCTTT.

The chain uses TRBV15 and TRBJ2-2; TRBD2 aligns across 12 bases. V lost 5 bases, J lost 7 bases, and 11 bases stayed unmatched. CDR3 length: 17 amino acids. Germline V gives CDR1 LNHNV, CDR2 YYDKDF (reference sequence). The CDR3 nucleotides are TGTGCCACCAGCCGTCACCTAGCGGGAGGGGGAGGCGGGGAGCTGTTTTTT. This codes for CATSRHLAGGGGGELFF.

The chain recombines TRBV6-1 with TRBJ1-1; D unclear. This CDR3 region has 14 residues. Germline lookup yields CDR1 MNHNS and CDR2 SASEGT. V was cut by 1 base and J by 5 bases, with 11 bases left in between. For the CDR3, the DNA is TGTGCCAGCAGTGAAGTTCGGGGATGGACTGAAGCTTTCTTT. It encodes CASSEVRGWTEAFF.

This sequence joins TRBV19 and TRBJ1-3, with D tentatively TRBD1 (6 bases). V lost 1 base to trimming and J lost 4 bases, with 11 bases between them. Germline V gene data show CDR1 as LNHDA and CDR2 as SQIVND (reference sequence). The CDR3 loop spans 15 amino acids. Here the CDR3 reads CASSIVPTGGNTIYF. In nucleotides, the CDR3 is TGTGCCAGTAGTATAGTCCCGACAGGCGGAAACACCATATATTTT.

The genes are TRBV18 and TRBJ1-2; D is uncertain. Trimming removed 3 bases from V and 1 base from J, with 15 bases in between. This CDR3 region has 16 residues. Germline-derived CDR1 and CDR2 are KGHSH and LQKENI. The CDR3 reads CASSPLDTRGNYGYTF. CDR3 DNA: TGTGCCAGCTCACCCCTTGACACTCGGGGTAACTATGGCTACACCTTC.

This clone was detected once. This rearrangement joins TRBV7-2 to TRBJ1-5; TRBD1 is a possible D gene (5 bases). Trimming removed 1 base from V and 4 bases from J, with 11 bases in between. Germline CDR1 is SGHTA and CDR2 is FQGNSA. This CDR3 has 15 residues. The CDR3 loop is CASSLEGLTNQPQHF. The DNA of the CDR3 is TGTGCCAGCAGCTTAGAGGGACTGACGAATCAGCCCCAGCATTTT.

This sequence joins TRBV5-4 and TRBJ1-5; a possible D gene is TRBD1 (5 bases). The V end lost 2 bases, the J end lost 0 bases, and 9 bases lay between the germline ends. This CDR3 region has 15 residues. The germline V gene has CDR1 SGHNT and CDR2 YYREEE (reference sequence). CDR3 sequence: CASSFGGSSNQPQHF. DNA for the CDR3: TGTGCCAGCAGCTTCGGGGGGTCTAGCAATCAGCCCCAGCATTTT.